The 25 T cell receptor beta chains given below trace back to one sample, sequenced in a study of blood T cell repertoires in COVID-19. The repertoire was sequenced with immunoSEQ multiplex PCR; TCRdb's copy has only in-frame clones and lacks some. The sample includes around 250,000 clones, about 89% of them seen just once. Sequencing was done on a sample of peripheral blood. The receptor set was obtained from a woman aged 55-75 years who had recovered from COVID-19.

This chain links TRBV7-9 with TRBJ2-1; the match to TRBD1 covers 8 bases. CDR3 length: 13 residues. J lost 6 bases, V lost 5 bases, and 3 bases had no gene match. CDR1 and CDR2 (germline): SEHNR, FQNEAQ (reference sequence). CDR3 coding DNA: TGTGCCAGCAGCCGACAGGGGTTCAATGAGCAGTTCTTC. This gives the protein CASSRQGFNEQFF.

The V call is TRBV18, the J call TRBJ2-7; TRBD2 agrees at 16 bases. This CDR3 has 16 amino acids. CDR1 KGHSH and CDR2 LQKENI come from the germline V gene. V dropped 3 bases and J dropped 5; count of bases not matched to a gene: 4. CDR3 sequence (DNA): TGTGCCAGCTCACCTGGGACTAGCGGGGGGGCCCACGAGCAGTACTTC. It encodes CASSPGTSGGAHEQYF.

The J gene is TRBJ1-1, the V gene TRBV18; D is perhaps TRBD1 (5 bases). V was pared by 2 bases and J by 1 base, with 5 bases between. The CDR3 is 13 amino acids. The germline V gene encodes CDR1 KGHSH and CDR2 LQKENI. As DNA, the CDR3 is TGTGCCAGCTCACCAGGGGCGAACACTGAAGCTTTCTTT. The encoded protein is CASSPGANTEAFF.

A single count supports this clone. The chain is built from TRBV25-1 and TRBJ1-1; D is perhaps TRBD1 (5 bases). Germline V gives CDR1 MGHDK, CDR2 SYGVNS. This CDR3 comprises 13 residues. Between the trimmed V and J ends, which lost 7 bases and 4 bases, there was a span of 13 bases. CDR3 DNA: TGTGCCAGCACCCCCCGGGGGGGCACTGAAGCTTTCTTT. The encoded protein is CASTPRGGTEAFF.

The chain has TRBV15 and TRBJ1-4, with 7 bases aligning to TRBD1. Trimming cost V 6 bases and J 7 bases; bases outside gene matches: 8. The CDR3 is made up of 14 amino acids. The germline V gene has CDR1 LNHNV and CDR2 YYDKDF (reference sequence). The CDR3 sequence is CATRGGRASEKLFF. CDR3 in DNA: TGTGCCACCAGAGGGGGCAGGGCAAGTGAAAAACTGTTTTTT. Drawing the rest from reference TRBV15 and TRBJ1-4, the complete variable domain is DAMVIQNPRYQVTQFGKPVTLSCSQTLNHNVMYWYQQKSSQAPKLLFHYYDKDFNNEADTPDNFQSRRPNTSFCFLDIRSPGLGDTAMYLCATRGGRASEKLFFGSGTQLSVL.

The chain couples TRBV7-9 to TRBJ2-3; D ambiguous. Trimming shortened V by 2 bases and J by 2 bases, and 5 bases separated the two germline ends. The CDR3 has 13 amino acids. CDR1 and CDR2 (germline): SEHNR, FQNEAQ (reference sequence). This CDR3 reads CASSLIFTDTQYF. CDR3 bases: TGTGCCAGCAGCTTAATATTCACAGATACGCAGTATTTT.

The rearrangement uses TRBV5-1 and TRBJ2-5; TRBD1 matches at 9 bases. This CDR3 is 14 amino acids long. The V gene's germline CDR1 is SGHRS and CDR2 YFSETQ. J gave up 4 bases and V 5 bases, and 6 bases lay outside the gene matches. CDR3 nucleotides: TGCGCCAGCAGGGACCCGGACAGGGGAGAGACCCAGTACTTC. Its protein product is CASRDPDRGETQYF.

This clone was seen more than once but under ten times. The chain uses TRBV5-6 and TRBJ2-7, with 7 bases lining up with TRBD2. This CDR3 spans 15 amino acids. V trimming: 0 bases; J trimming: 0 bases; junction bases outside the gene matches: 3. The germline gives CDR1 SGHDT, CDR2 YYEEEE. CDR3 sequence: CASSLEGTNSYEQYF. The CDR3 coding sequence is TGTGCCAGCAGCTTGGAAGGGACTAACTCCTACGAGCAGTACTTC.

The chain recombines TRBV6-5 with TRBJ2-7, with D possibly being TRBD2 (6 bases). V was cut by 5 bases and J by 6 bases, with 11 bases left in between. This CDR3 has 12 amino acids. Germline V gives CDR1 MNHEY, CDR2 SVGAGI. DNA for the CDR3: TGTGCCAGCAGTAGGGACTCCGGCGAGCAGTACTTC. Protein: CASSRDSGEQYF.

The chain recombines TRBV2 with TRBJ1-1; D is uncertain. CDR3 size: 15 residues. The germline gives CDR1 SNHLY, CDR2 FYNNEI. The V end lost 0 bases, the J end lost 2 bases, and 10 bases lay between the germline ends. The CDR3 DNA reads as TGTGCCAGCAGTGAAGCTCGGGTCCACAACACTGAAGCTTTCTTT. This translates into CASSEARVHNTEAFF.

The V call is TRBV7-2, the J call TRBJ2-5, with TRBD2 as a possible D gene (5 bases). Germline V CDR1 and CDR2: SGHTA, FQGNSA. Trimming pared 4 bases from V and 1 base from J, leaving 16 bases between. The CDR3 is made up of 16 amino acids. Here the CDR3 reads CASSSLGRHSQETQYF. For the CDR3, the DNA is TGTGCCAGCAGCTCCTTGGGGAGACATAGCCAAGAGACCCAGTACTTC.

The genes are TRBV5-1 and TRBJ2-7; a weak D match, TRBD2 (7 bases). Looked up from germline, CDR1 is SGHRS and CDR2 is YFSETQ. The CDR3 sequence is 15 residues long. V was cut by 4 bases and J by 1 base, with 15 bases left in between. The CDR3 reads CASSVTGGNSYEQYF. The CDR3 region has the DNA TGCGCCAGCAGCGTGACGGGGGGCAATTCCTACGAGCAGTACTTC.

V gene TRBV27 combines with J gene TRBJ1-2; TRBD1 matches at 9 bases. V shed 6 bases and J 7 bases; nucleotides not matched to a gene: 9. The CDR3 length is 14 residues. The germline CDR1 and CDR2 sequences are MNHEY and SMNVEV (reference sequence). CDR3 in amino acids: CASRESGTGFGYTF. As DNA, the CDR3 is TGTGCCAGCAGAGAGTCCGGGACAGGGTTTGGCTACACCTTC.

The chain combines TRBV6-5 with TRBJ2-2; D might be TRBD2 (5 bases). V lost 7 bases to trimming and J lost 4 bases, with 16 bases between them. Germline V gene lookup returns CDR1 MNHEY and CDR2 SVGAGI. The CDR3 is 15 residues long. Here the CDR3 reads CASNLLTGSTGELFF. CDR3 DNA: TGTGCCAGCAACCTTTTGACGGGGAGCACCGGGGAGCTGTTTTTT.

V gene TRBV7-9 combines with J gene TRBJ2-5; TRBD2 agrees at 9 bases. The V segment lost 7 bases and the J segment 4 bases; nucleotides outside the gene matches: 10. The germline gives CDR1 SEHNR, CDR2 FQNEAQ (reference sequence). This CDR3 contains 15 residues. The CDR3 nucleotides read TGTGCCAGCATTCCTGGCGGGGGGGCCGGAGAGACCCAGTACTTC. Translated: CASIPGGGAGETQYF. The full variable domain, rest sourced from reference TRBV7-9 and TRBJ2-5, is DTGVSQNPRHKITKRGQNVTFRCDPISEHNRLYWYRQTLGQGPEFLTYFQNEAQLEKSRLLSDRFSAERPKGSFSTLEIQRTEQGDSAMYLCASIPGGGAGETQYFGPGTRLLVL.

This clone turned up a few times. The rearrangement uses TRBV6-5 and TRBJ1-2; D is possibly TRBD1 (6 bases). Trimming removed 5 bases from V and 4 bases from J, with 8 bases in between. Germline V lookup: CDR1 MNHEY, CDR2 SVGAGI. This CDR3 comprises 12 residues. The CDR3 DNA is TGTGCCAGCAGTCAGACAGGCTATGGCTACACCTTC. Amino acids: CASSQTGYGYTF.

In its sample, this clone was seen once. This chain connects TRBV4-2 to TRBJ2-5; 9 nucleotides align to TRBD1. J was trimmed by 5 bases and V by 5 bases; bases with no gene match: 3. The CDR3 length is 13 residues. Germline CDR1 and CDR2: LGHNA and YNFKEQ. The CDR3 sequence: CASSGTGLETQYF. In DNA, the CDR3 is TGTGCCAGCAGCGGGACAGGGCTCGAGACCCAGTACTTC.

The chain uses TRBV5-1 and TRBJ2-2; 9 bases match TRBD1. The CDR3 has 15 amino acids. Trimming took 0 bases from V and 6 from J; bases not matched to a gene: 3. CDR1 is SGHRS and CDR2 is YFSETQ in the germline V gene. The DNA for the CDR3 is TGCGCCAGCAGCTTGGAGGGACAGGGCGCCGGGGAGCTGTTTTTT. It codes for CASSLEGQGAGELFF.

The gene calls are TRBV18 and TRBJ2-7; 9 bases map to TRBD1. J lost 4 bases, V lost 3 bases, and 7 bases had no gene match. CDR3 length equals 15 residues. Germline CDR1 is KGHSH and CDR2 is LQKENI. The CDR3 nucleotides are TGTGCCAGCTCACCGGGGGACAGGGTTACGTACGAGCAGTACTTC. The encoded protein is CASSPGDRVTYEQYF.

The chain recombines TRBV28 with TRBJ2-7, with D perhaps matching TRBD1 (6 bases). Between the trimmed V and J ends, which lost 5 bases and 7 bases, there was a span of 24 bases. The V gene's germline CDR1 is MDHEN and CDR2 SYDVKM. The CDR3 sequence is 16 residues long. CDR3 nucleotides: TGTGCCAGCAGTACCGCCGAAGGGACATCCATTGGGGAGCAGTACTTC. Its protein product is CASSTAEGTSIGEQYF. Full variable domain (rest looked up from reference TRBV28 and TRBJ2-7): DVKVTQSSRYLVKRTGEKVFLECVQDMDHENMFWYRQDPGLGLRLIYFSYDVKMKEKGDIPEGYSVSREKKERFSLILESASTNQTSMYLCASSTAEGTSIGEQYFGPGTRLTVT.

The chain uses TRBV19 and TRBJ2-1, with D possibly matching TRBD1 (6 bases). This CDR3 comprises 11 residues. Looked up from germline, CDR1 is LNHDA and CDR2 is SQIVND (reference sequence). With 10 bases removed from V and 11 bases from J, the gap between germline ends came to 15 bases. This CDR3 is CATESGQKQFF. The CDR3 DNA is TGTGCCACCGAAAGCGGACAGAAGCAGTTCTTC.

CDR3 residues: CASSYGTPGGEAFF. In DNA, the CDR3 is TGTGCCAGCAGTTACGGGACCCCGGGGGGGGAGGCTTTCTTT. V usage is TRBV6-5 and J usage is TRBJ1-1, with a weak D call TRBD1 (5 bases). The CDR3 loop spans 14 amino acids. The V end lost 2 bases, the J end lost 11 bases, and 18 bases lay between the germline ends. From germline, CDR1 is MNHEY and CDR2 SVGAGI.

The chain carries TRBV9 and TRBJ2-2; no definite D call. Trimming left V 4 bases short and J 6 bases short, with 7 bases between. CDR3 length equals 12 residues. Germline CDR1 is SGDLS and CDR2 is YYNGEE. Written as DNA, the CDR3 is TGTGCCAGCAGCTCGCGGCCCGGGGAGCTGTTTTTT. It is translated as CASSSRPGELFF. Full variable domain (missing parts from reference TRBV9 and TRBJ2-2): DSGVTQTPKHLITATGQRVTLRCSPRSGDLSVYWYQQSLDQGLQFLIQYYNGEERAKGNILERFSAQQFPDLHSELNLSSLELGDSALYFCASSSRPGELFFGEGSRLTVL.

This chain joins TRBV7-6 and TRBJ2-2; the match to TRBD2 covers 12 bases. Germline V gene lookup returns CDR1 SGHVS and CDR2 FNYEAQ. This CDR3 is built from 15 residues. V trimming: 5 bases; J trimming: 4 bases; junction bases outside the gene matches: 2. This chain's CDR3 is CASSPSGGATGELFF. In nucleotides, the CDR3 is TGTGCCAGCAGCCCTAGCGGGGGGGCCACCGGGGAGCTGTTTTTT.

The chain links TRBV23-1 to TRBJ1-3; no reliable D call. TRBV23-1 is filed as an ORF, its function uncertain. There are 15 residues in the CDR3. The ends were cut back, 2 bases at V and 0 bases at J, with 8 bases in the middle. The CDR3 sequence: CASSQPGVSGNTIYF. CDR3 nucleotide sequence: TGCGCCAGCAGTCAACCCGGGGTCTCTGGAAACACCATATATTTT.